Below, 15 T cell receptor beta chains from the same sample are listed, as sequenced in a study of T cells of healthy individuals. Via MiXCR, TCRdb re-called the 5' RACE reads, giving one row per CDR3 protein. The sample holds tens of thousands of distinct CDR3 sequences; 16% are singletons and the top ten take around 4.5%. These receptor sequences come from a human donor in good health.

This clonotype came up many times. The rearrangement joins TRBV3-1 to TRBJ2-7; no firm D call. V lost 3 bases, J lost 4 bases, and 4 bases lay in between. The CDR3 has 11 amino acids. Germline CDR1 and CDR2: LGHDT and YNNKEL (reference sequence). The CDR3 DNA sequence: TGTGCCAGCAGCCATTCTTACGAGCAGTACTTC. Translation gives CASSHSYEQYF.

The chain joins TRBV5-1 to TRBJ2-7; 11 nucleotides agree with TRBD2. The J segment lost 6 bases and the V segment lost 7 bases, leaving 9 bases of the junction unmatched. The CDR3 runs to 14 residues. Germline V gene lookup returns CDR1 SGHRS and CDR2 YFSETQ. In DNA form, the CDR3 reads TGCGCCAGCGCCGAAGTGACTAGCGGGGTCGAGCAGTACTTC. It is translated as CASAEVTSGVEQYF.

This clonotype appeared many times. The chain recombines TRBV7-2 with TRBJ2-3; possibly TRBD2 for D (5 bases). V was shortened by 7 bases and J by 7 bases, with 21 bases between the two germline ends. CDR3 length: 15 amino acids. Germline CDR1 is SGHTA and CDR2 is FQGNSA. The CDR3 nucleotides are TGTGCCAGCAATCCAAAGACTAAAGGGTACAATACGCAGTATTTT. Translated, it gives CASNPKTKGYNTQYF. Drawing the rest from reference TRBV7-2 and TRBJ2-3, the complete variable domain is GAGVSQSPSNKVTEKGKDVELRCDPISGHTALYWYRQSLGQGLEFLIYFQGNSAPDKSGLPSDRFSAERTGGSVSTLTIQRTQQEDSAVYLCASNPKTKGYNTQYFGPGTRLTVL.

This clonotype was counted ten times or more. The chain has TRBV27 and TRBJ1-1; D is undetermined. Trimming cost V 4 bases and J 6 bases, with 12 bases left between them. This CDR3 has 13 residues. Germline V gives CDR1 MNHEY, CDR2 SMNVEV (reference sequence). CDR3 residues: CASSWIPTAEAFF. The CDR3 DNA follows: TGTGCCAGCAGTTGGATCCCTACCGCTGAAGCTTTCTTT.

This clonotype was recorded at least ten times. The V and J genes are TRBV7-2 and TRBJ1-5, with D perhaps matching TRBD1 (5 bases). The CDR3 runs 14 residues. The V end was cut by 5 bases, the J end by 3 bases, with 11 bases between. Per germline, CDR1 SGHTA and CDR2 FQGNSA. The CDR3 DNA is TGTGCCAGCAGCCCCAGACAGCCCAATCAGCCCCAGCATTTT. It encodes CASSPRQPNQPQHF.

This clonotype was counted ten times or more. The genes are TRBV7-9 and TRBJ1-5; the match to TRBD1 covers 10 bases. CDR3 length: 14 amino acids. The junction had 4 bases not matched to a gene; V was cut back by 5 bases and J by 6 bases. Germline values: CDR1 SEHNR, CDR2 FQNEAQ (reference sequence). The DNA for the CDR3 is TGTGCCAGCAGCCTCGGGACAGGGGTTCAGCCCCAGCATTTT. It is translated as CASSLGTGVQPQHF.

In this sample, this clonotype turned up a few times. The CDR3 protein is CAISESRTGDTQYF. The CDR3, as DNA: TGTGCCATCAGTGAGTCGAGGACAGGAGATACGCAGTATTTT. The V call is TRBV10-3, the J call TRBJ2-3; 7 bases agree with TRBD1. This CDR3 contains 14 residues. Germline CDR1 reads ENHRY; CDR2 reads SYGVKD. Germline trimming cut 0 bases from V and 5 bases from J; bases unmatched to any gene: 2.

The rearrangement links TRBV3-1 to TRBJ2-7; possibly TRBD1 for D (6 bases). This CDR3 has 14 amino acids. Trimming removed 6 bases from V and 6 bases from J, with 18 bases in between. Germline lookup yields CDR1 LGHDT and CDR2 YNNKEL (reference sequence). The CDR3 here is CASRQRTDQGEQYF. DNA of the CDR3: TGTGCCAGCAGACAAAGGACAGATCAAGGCGAGCAGTACTTC.

This clonotype appeared many times. The gene calls are TRBV20-1 and TRBJ2-7; D is unresolved. Trimming shortened V by 0 bases and J by 0 bases, and 15 bases separated the two germline ends. The CDR3 length is 16 residues. Germline loops: CDR1 DFQATT, CDR2 SNEGSKA (reference sequence). The CDR3 region has the DNA TGCAGTGCTAGAGATAATAGGGCAGTGAGCTCCTACGAGCAGTACTTC. It yields the protein CSARDNRAVSSYEQYF.

This clonotype was found a few times. The rearrangement links TRBV4-2 to TRBJ2-5; perhaps TRBD2 as D (5 bases). The CDR3 spans 15 residues. Germline lookup yields CDR1 LGHNA and CDR2 YNFKEQ. V was cut by 4 bases and J by 6 bases, with 18 bases left in between. The CDR3 loop reads CASSRPGVGDQTQYF. As DNA, the CDR3 is TGTGCCAGCAGCCGTCCCGGGGTCGGGGATCAGACCCAGTACTTC.

In this sample, this clonotype turned up many times. V gene TRBV4-1 combines with J gene TRBJ1-1; no clear D gene. The germline V and J ends were trimmed by 3 bases and 11 bases, with 25 bases remaining between them. Germline assignment: CDR1 MGHRA and CDR2 YSYEKL. The CDR3 covers 16 residues. CDR3 loop: CASSHPTDDQFNGAFF. CDR3 DNA sequence: TGCGCCAGCAGCCACCCGACCGATGACCAATTCAACGGGGCTTTCTTT.

V is TRBV5-1 and J is TRBJ1-6, with D unclear. V was clipped by 0 bases and J by 5 bases, with 9 bases between them. The CDR3 covers 15 residues. Germline V gives CDR1 SGHRS, CDR2 YFSETQ. The CDR3 region has the DNA TGCGCCAGCAGCTTGGGTTTACAAGATAATTCACCCCTCCACTTT. It codes for CASSLGLQDNSPLHF.

This chain connects TRBV27 to TRBJ1-5; D possibly corresponds to TRBD1 (5 bases). Trimming took off 5 bases at V and 7 bases at J, with 12 bases between the two ends. The germline gives CDR1 MNHEY, CDR2 SMNVEV (reference sequence). CDR3 size: 13 residues. Here the CDR3 reads CASSTGEGQPQHF. The CDR3 DNA reads TGTGCCAGCAGTACAGGAGAAGGCCAGCCCCAGCATTTT.

This chain uses TRBV13 with TRBJ1-5, with D possibly being TRBD1 (6 bases). V dropped 5 bases and J dropped 1 base, with 15 bases sitting between them. Germline V CDR1 and CDR2: PRHDT, FYEKMQ (reference sequence). The CDR3 spans 16 residues. This chain's CDR3 is CASSRKGGGSNQPQHF. The CDR3 region has the DNA TGTGCCAGCAGCCGAAAGGGGGGAGGGAGCAATCAGCCCCAGCATTTT.

This clonotype has at least ten counts. The chain joins TRBV2 to TRBJ2-3; 10 bases agree with TRBD1. V shed 6 bases, J shed 4 bases, and the junction held 13 bases outside the gene matches. Germline assignment: CDR1 SNHLY and CDR2 FYNNEI. This CDR3 has 17 amino acids. The CDR3 here is CASSWSLRTGGADTQYF. DNA for the CDR3: TGTGCCAGCAGCTGGTCCCTGAGGACAGGGGGAGCAGATACGCAGTATTTT.